Reported below is one T cell receptor (beta chain). Its antigen is still unknown. TCRdb reprocessed the 5' RACE reads with MiXCR, giving one entry per CDR3 protein. This table has hundreds of thousands of distinct CDR3 sequences, approximately 23% appearing once. These data come from a study of T-cell memory formation after mild COVID-19. Findings and limits, study-wide: Whereas later expanders leaned CD4+, clones contracting day 15 to 85 showed a balanced CD4/CD8 makeup. The SARS-CoV-2 specificity of second-wave clones reaching peak at day 37 remained unverified.

The germline V gene encodes CDR1 MNHEY and CDR2 SVGAGI. CDR3 length: 13 residues. V dropped 4 bases and J dropped 9; count of bases not matched to a gene: 3. The specimen sequenced was PBMCs or a T cell subset sorted from them (not recorded which). The rearrangement uses TRBV6-5 and TRBJ2-1; 10 bases fit TRBD1. The receptor comes from an adult woman who had mild COVID-19 (a few samples of this study predate the infection). Cell type and time point are not known. The CDR3 bases are TGTGCCAGCAGTTGGGACAGGGGAAGTGAGCAGTTCTTC. Its translation: CASSWDRGSEQFF.